The clone carrying this T cell receptor (beta chain) was found once. One base away lies a much larger clone, so this may be a sequencing read error. The missing conserved phenylalanine or tryptophan at the end of this CDR3 makes a read error likely. A NOSPECS grade of at least 4, a Clinical Activity Score of at least 3 and duration under 3 months were recorded in ophthalmopathy patients. This sample was included in a study of T cells in Graves' hyperthyroidism and ophthalmopathy. Germline V gene data show CDR1 as SEHNR and CDR2 as FQNEAQ (reference sequence). The V gene end was trimmed by 8 bases and the J gene end by 2 bases; junction bases not matched to a gene: 5. This CDR3 is 15 amino acids long. Researchers took RNA transcripts and amplified the TCR beta CDR3 regions from them. The TCR CDR3 first-round RT-PCR relied on the HTBI primer set. TCRdb recomputed calls from the multiplex PCR reads with MiXCR, one row per CDR3 protein. The sample records 400,000 or so distinct CDR3 sequences, roughly 15% being singletons.

The specimen sequenced was blood. This sequence joins TRBV7-9 and TRBJ2-5; 13 nucleotides line up with TRBD2. The receptor's source is a woman in her 30s with Graves' ophthalmopathy. The DNA of the CDR3 is TGTGCCAGCCGGACTAGCGGGGGCCCTCAAGAGACCCAGTACCTC. It encodes CASRTSGGPQETQYL.